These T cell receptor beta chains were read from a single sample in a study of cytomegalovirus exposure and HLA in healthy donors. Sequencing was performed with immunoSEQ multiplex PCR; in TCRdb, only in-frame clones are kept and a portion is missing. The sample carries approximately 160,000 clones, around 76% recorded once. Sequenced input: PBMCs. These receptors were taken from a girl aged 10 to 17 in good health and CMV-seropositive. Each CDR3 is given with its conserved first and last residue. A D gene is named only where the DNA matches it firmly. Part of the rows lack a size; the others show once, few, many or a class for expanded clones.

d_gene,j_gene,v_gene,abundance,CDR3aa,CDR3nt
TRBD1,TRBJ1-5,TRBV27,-,CASSPQGGGQPQHF,TGTGCCAGCAGTCCCCAGGGGGGAGGTCAGCCCCAGCATTTT
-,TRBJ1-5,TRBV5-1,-,CASSSTFPSNQPQHF,TGCGCCAGCAGCTCTACCTTCCCTAGCAATCAGCCCCAGCATTTT
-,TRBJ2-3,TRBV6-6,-,CASTAIGTDTQYF,TGTGCCAGCACCGCCATAGGCACAGATACGCAGTATTTT
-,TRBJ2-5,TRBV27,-,CASSLVRARTQYF,TGTGCCAGCAGTTTAGTCAGGGCCCGGACCCAGTACTTC
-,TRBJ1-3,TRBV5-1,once,CASSLQGTFGNTIYF,TGCGCCAGCAGCTTGCAGGGAACCTTTGGAAACACCATATATTTT
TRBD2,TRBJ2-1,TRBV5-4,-,CASSVAGLAVHNEQFF,TGTGCCAGCAGCGTTGCCGGACTAGCGGTCCACAATGAGCAGTTCTTC
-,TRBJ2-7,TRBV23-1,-,CASSQSEGKGPYEQYF,TGCGCCAGCAGTCAATCGGAGGGCAAGGGTCCCTACGAGCAGTACTTC
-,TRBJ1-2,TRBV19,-,CASSTGGNGYTF,TGTGCCAGTAGTACGGGGGGAAATGGCTACACCTTC
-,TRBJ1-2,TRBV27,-,CASRISVGAYGYTF,TGTGCCAGCAGAATTTCAGTGGGAGCCTATGGCTACACCTTC
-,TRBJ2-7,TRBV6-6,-,CASSYGALDHYEQYF,TGTGCCAGCAGTTACGGGGCCTTGGATCACTACGAGCAGTACTTC
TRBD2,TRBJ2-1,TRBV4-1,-,CASSHRASGRIGEQFF,TGCGCCAGCAGCCATAGGGCTAGCGGGAGAATTGGTGAGCAGTTCTTC
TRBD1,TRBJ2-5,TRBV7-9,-,CASSQGTGSKRETQYF,TGTGCCAGCAGCCAAGGGACAGGGAGTAAGCGGGAGACCCAGTACTTC
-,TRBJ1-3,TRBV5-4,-,CASSLEQGFGNTIYF,TGTGCCAGCAGCTTGGAGCAGGGGTTTGGAAACACCATATATTTT
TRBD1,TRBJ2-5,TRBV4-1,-,CASSQAQGVGTQYF,TGCGCCAGCAGCCAGGCACAGGGGGTCGGGACCCAGTACTTC
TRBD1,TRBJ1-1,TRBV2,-,CASRRTGTGTEAFF,TGTGCCAGCAGGAGGACAGGGACAGGGACTGAAGCTTTCTTT
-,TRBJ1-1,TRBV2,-,CASSKNRDRNTEAFF,TGTGCCAGCAGCAAAAACAGGGATAGGAACACTGAAGCTTTCTTT
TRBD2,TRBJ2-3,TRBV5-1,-,CASSSGPGGTQYF,TGCGCCAGCAGCTCGGGACCGGGGGGTACGCAGTATTTT
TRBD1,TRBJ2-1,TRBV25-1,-,CASSVDRGHEQFF,TGTGCCAGCAGTGTAGACAGGGGTCATGAGCAGTTCTTC
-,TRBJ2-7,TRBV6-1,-,CASSVDLSYEQYF,TGTGCCAGCAGTGTGGACTTATCCTACGAGCAGTACTTC
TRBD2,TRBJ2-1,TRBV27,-,CASSRPGLAGGGVQTYNEQFF,TGTGCCAGCAGTCGACCGGGACTAGCGGGAGGAGGGGTTCAGACCTACAATGAGCAGTTCTTC
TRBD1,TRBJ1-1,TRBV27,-,CASSWDRGDTEAFF,TGTGCCAGCAGTTGGGACAGGGGCGACACTGAAGCTTTCTTT
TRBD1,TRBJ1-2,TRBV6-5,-,CASRNGDRPALLF,TGTGCCAGCAGGAACGGGGACAGACCAGCCTTACTCTTC
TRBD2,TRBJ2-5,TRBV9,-,CASSPLAGGGETQYF,TGTGCCAGCAGCCCCTTAGCGGGAGGGGGAGAGACCCAGTACTTC
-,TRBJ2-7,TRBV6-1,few,CASSVRQGGDEQYF,TGTGCCAGCAGTGTCCGACAGGGAGGAGACGAGCAGTACTTC
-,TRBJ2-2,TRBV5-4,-,CASSADKLFF,TGTGCCAGCAGCGCGGACAAGCTGTTTTTT
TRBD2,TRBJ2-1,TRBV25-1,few,CARPTLAGVSNEQFF,TGTGCCAGACCCACGCTAGCGGGAGTGAGCAATGAGCAGTTCTTC
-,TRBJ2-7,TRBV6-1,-,CASSVPYYPNTEQYF,TGTGCCAGCAGTGTACCGTACTACCCGAATACGGAGCAGTACTTC
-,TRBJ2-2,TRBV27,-,CASSSLQGSTGELFF,TGTGCCAGCAGTTCGCTTCAGGGGAGCACCGGGGAGCTGTTTTTT
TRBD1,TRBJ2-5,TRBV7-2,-,CASSFFGTVQETQYF,TGTGCCAGCAGCTTTTTCGGGACAGTACAAGAGACCCAGTACTTC
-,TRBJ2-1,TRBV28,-,CASSSGLNEQFF,TGTGCCAGCAGTTCCGGACTTAATGAGCAGTTCTTC
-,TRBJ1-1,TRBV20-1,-,CSASDGVGAFF,TGCAGTGCTAGTGATGGTGTCGGGGCTTTCTTT
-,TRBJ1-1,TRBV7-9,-,CASSLGGSFNTEAFF,TGTGCCAGCAGCTTAGGGGGCAGCTTTAACACTGAAGCTTTCTTT
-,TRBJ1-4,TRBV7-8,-,CASSRVESEKLFF,TGTGCCAGCAGCCGGGTGGAGTCGGAAAAACTGTTTTTT
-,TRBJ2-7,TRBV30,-,CAWRPTGTDEQYF,TGTGCCTGGAGACCGACAGGGACTGACGAGCAGTACTTC
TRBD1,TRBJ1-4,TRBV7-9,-,CASSLDTGGNEKLFF,TGTGCCAGCAGCTTAGATACAGGGGGTAATGAAAAACTGTTTTTT
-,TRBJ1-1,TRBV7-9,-,CASSPPISAGTLNTEAFF,TGTGCCAGCAGCCCACCCATCTCGGCCGGGACACTGAACACTGAAGCTTTCTTT
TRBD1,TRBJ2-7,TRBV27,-,CASSPWTGGSYEQYF,TGTGCCAGCAGTCCCTGGACAGGGGGCAGCTACGAGCAGTACTTC
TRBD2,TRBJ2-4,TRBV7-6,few,CASSLSPGPRGVNIQYF,TGTGCCAGCAGCTTATCCCCCGGGCCGCGGGGGGTAAACATTCAGTACTTC
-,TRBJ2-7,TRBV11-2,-,CASSSNSYEQYF,TGTGCCAGCAGTTCCAACAGCTACGAGCAGTACTTC
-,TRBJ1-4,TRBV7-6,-,CASSEQFIREKLFF,TGTGCCAGCAGCGAACAGTTTATAAGGGAAAAACTGTTTTTT
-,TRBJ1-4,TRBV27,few,CASSGQSHREKLFF,TGTGCCAGCAGCGGACAGAGCCATCGTGAAAAACTGTTTTTT
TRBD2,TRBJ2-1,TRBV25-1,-,CASIGGGYNEQFF,TGTGCCAGCATCGGGGGGGGTTACAATGAGCAGTTCTTC
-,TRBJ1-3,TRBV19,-,CASRESTGNSGNTIYF,TGTGCCAGTAGGGAATCGACGGGTAACTCTGGAAACACCATATATTTT
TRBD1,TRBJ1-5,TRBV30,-,CAWSVLDRAEQPQHF,TGTGCCTGGAGTGTACTCGACAGGGCAGAGCAGCCCCAGCATTTT
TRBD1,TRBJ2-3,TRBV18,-,CASSKTGASTDTQYF,TGTGCCAGCTCAAAGACAGGGGCAAGCACAGATACGCAGTATTTT
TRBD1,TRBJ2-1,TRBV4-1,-,CASSPRDRGHNEQFF,TGCGCCAGCAGCCCCAGGGACAGGGGCCACAATGAGCAGTTCTTC
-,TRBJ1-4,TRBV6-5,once,CASSPGGSGKLFF,TGTGCCAGCAGCCCGGGGGGATCAGGAAAACTGTTTTTT
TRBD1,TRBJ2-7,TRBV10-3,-,CAISRDRGFEQYF,TGTGCCATCAGCAGGGACAGGGGTTTCGAGCAGTACTTC
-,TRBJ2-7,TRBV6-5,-,CASSYSARGEQYF,TGTGCCAGCAGTTACTCGGCCAGGGGCGAGCAGTACTTC
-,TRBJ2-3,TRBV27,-,CASSLSPGASTDTQYF,TGTGCCAGCAGTTTATCCCCAGGGGCAAGCACAGATACGCAGTATTTT
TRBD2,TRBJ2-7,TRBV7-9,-,CASSLGTSFYEQYF,TGTGCCAGCAGCTTAGGGACTAGCTTCTACGAGCAGTACTTC